This T cell receptor beta chain originates from a study of blood T cell repertoires in COVID-19. Study summary: PBMCs, B-cell-depleted T cells, or T cells provided the cDNA or gDNA that made up the material.

The method was immunoSEQ multiplex PCR; TCRdb's version includes in-frame clones alone and lacks a portion of them. The repertoire has a few hundred thousand clones, around nine tenths of them found once; the top ten carry approximately 3%. V was clipped by 4 bases and J by 5 bases, with 11 bases between them. The V gene's germline CDR1 is SNHLY and CDR2 FYNNEI. CDR3 length: 13 amino acids. The origin of this receptor is a man aged 60 to 69 with acute or convalescent COVID-19. V is TRBV2 and J is TRBJ2-5; D is possibly TRBD1 (6 bases). The source material was peripheral blood. The CDR3 region has the DNA TGTGCCAGCAGTGTAACAGGGAAGGAGACCCAGTACTTC. It specifies CASSVTGKETQYF.